Listed below are T cell receptor beta chains from one sample, sequenced in a study of T-cell reconstitution after alpha-beta-depleted transplantation in children. Using its own MiXCR run on the PCR reads, TCRdb lists one record per CDR3 protein. In the table there are over 85,000 distinct CDR3 sequences, around a tenth of which are singletons. The sequencing here drew on PBMCs from the stem cell graft donor, taken from the stem cell graft. The receptors here all came from a human donor who donated a stem cell graft to a child with acute lymphoblastic leukemia. The CDR3 runs from the conserved cysteine through the conserved F or W. The D gene is left open where the match is weak. Clone size, where shown, is once, few, many, or a class for clones that have expanded.

>many|TRBJ2-6|TRBV20-1|TRBD2
TGCAGTGCTAGAGATCTCGGGAGGGTCCCATTCTCTGGGGCCAACGTCCTGACTTTC
CSARDLGRVPFSGANVLTF
>many|TRBJ2-7|TRBV18|NA
TGTGCCAGCTCACCAGATTCGACCTACGAGCAGTACTTC
CASSPDSTYEQYF
>few|TRBJ2-3|TRBV4-3|TRBD2
TGCGCCAGCAGCCACTACTCCGGGGGGGAGGTCACAGATACGCAGTATTTT
CASSHYSGGEVTDTQYF
>many|TRBJ2-7|TRBV6-2/TRBV6-3|TRBD1
TGTGCCAGCAGTCTTGACAGGGGTGACGAGCAGTACTTC
CASSLDRGDEQYF
>many|TRBJ2-2|TRBV27|NA
TGTGCCAGCAGTTTATCTTCAGGAATTACCGGGGAGCTGTTTTTT
CASSLSSGITGELFF
>many|TRBJ2-7|TRBV29-1|NA
TGCAGCGCCGGAGCGTCGAGGGGTGCCTCCTACGAGCAGTACTTC
CSAGASRGASYEQYF
>many|TRBJ1-2|TRBV7-2|NA
TGTGCCAGCAGCCCACAGGTTTATGGCTACACCTTC
CASSPQVYGYTF
>many|TRBJ1-2|TRBV12-3/TRBV12-4|NA
TGTGCCAGCAGTTTAGCGAGAGTAGGCTACACCTTC
CASSLARVGYTF
>few|TRBJ2-7|TRBV12-3/TRBV12-4|TRBD1
TGTGCCAGCAGTTTGGGGACAGGAGGCACCTACGAGCAGTACTTC
CASSLGTGGTYEQYF
>many|TRBJ2-7|TRBV9|TRBD2
TGTGCCAGCAGCTCGGGACTAGCGGGAGGGGAGCAGTACTTC
CASSSGLAGGEQYF
>NA|TRBJ1-6|TRBV4-1|NA
TGCGCCAGCAGCCAAATACGGAATGATAATTCACCCCTCCACTTT
CASSQIRNDNSPLHF
>many|TRBJ1-1|TRBV5-1|TRBD1
TGCGCCAGCACCGAGGGGGCTTTGAACACTGAAGCTTTCTTT
CASTEGALNTEAFF
>many|TRBJ2-1|TRBV5-1|NA
TGCGCCAGCAGCCCTACTAGCTTATCCTACAATGAGCAGTTCTTC
CASSPTSLSYNEQFF
>many|TRBJ2-5|TRBV12-3/TRBV12-4|NA
TGTGCCAGCAGTCTCCGGGACGGAAAAGAGACCCAGTACTTC
CASSLRDGKETQYF
>many|TRBJ2-7|TRBV20-1|NA
TGCAGTGCTCTTAACCGGGACTCCACCTCCTACGAGCAGTACTTC
CSALNRDSTSYEQYF
>NA|TRBJ1-2|TRBV12-5|TRBD1
TGTGCTAGTGGTTTGGAGGAGACAGGGGCGCAAGCTGGCTACACCTTC
CASGLEETGAQAGYTF
>many|TRBJ2-7|TRBV7-9|TRBD2
TGTGCCAGCAGCTTAGACGGAATAGCGGGAGACGAGCAGTACTTC
CASSLDGIAGDEQYF
>many|TRBJ2-4|TRBV29-1|NA
TGCAGCGTTCGAGGGTCAGCCAAAAACATTCAGTACTTC
CSVRGSAKNIQYF
>many|TRBJ2-5|TRBV4-1|TRBD1
TGCGCCAGCAGTCGTACCGGGACAGGGGTAGAGACCCAGTACTTC
CASSRTGTGVETQYF
>many|TRBJ2-1|TRBV20-1|NA
TGCAGTGCTAGGACCGTGGTTAATGAGCAGTTCTTC
CSARTVVNEQFF
>many|TRBJ1-1|TRBV27|TRBD1
TGTGCCAGCAGCGCCGGGACAGGGGGCGTTTTTGCCACTGAAGCTTTCTTT
CASSAGTGGVFATEAFF
>many|TRBJ2-3|TRBV5-1|TRBD1
TGCGCCAGCAGCTTGCACGACAGGGTCCCCACAGATACGCATTATTTT
CASSLHDRVPTDTHYF
>many|TRBJ2-7|TRBV12-3/TRBV12-4|NA
TGTGCCAGCAGTTTTGGGGTTGAGCAGTACTTC
CASSFGVEQYF
>many|TRBJ1-1|TRBV20-1|NA
TGCAGTGCTAGTCCGGCAGGGCGGGTCACTGAAGCTTTCTTT
CSASPAGRVTEAFF
>many|TRBJ2-5|TRBV20-1|NA
TGCAGTGCTAGTTTGAGGGGGACGGGAGAGACCCAGTACTTC
CSASLRGTGETQYF
>many|TRBJ2-7|TRBV20-1|TRBD1
TGCAGTGCTAGACTCATGCCCCGGGACAGGGATCAGTACTTC
CSARLMPRDRDQYF
>many|TRBJ1-5|TRBV5-1|NA
TGCGCCAGCAGCTTGACGGGGGACCAGCCCCAGCATTTT
CASSLTGDQPQHF
>many|TRBJ2-1|TRBV9|TRBD2
TGTGCCAGCAGCGTCGGAGAGAGCGGGAGCTCCTACAATGAGCAGTTCTTC
CASSVGESGSSYNEQFF
>many|TRBJ2-2|TRBV15|TRBD1
TGTGCCACAAGACAGGGAAACACCGGGGAGCTGTTTTTT
CATRQGNTGELFF
>many|TRBJ2-7|TRBV20-1|NA
TGCAGCCTAATGGAGACAGGCAACAATGGGGAGCAGTACTTC
CSLMETGNNGEQYF
>many|TRBJ1-3|TRBV7-9|NA
TGTGCCAGCAGCTCTCGACAGAACTCTGGAAACACCATATATTTT
CASSSRQNSGNTIYF
>many|TRBJ2-5|TRBV9|TRBD1
TGTGCCAGCAGCGTGGGACAGGGGGGTCAAGAGACCCAGTACTTC
CASSVGQGGQETQYF
>many|TRBJ2-7|TRBV27|TRBD2
TGTGCCAGCAGCCGGGGAGGGGCTGGGGTCGAGCAGTACTTC
CASSRGGAGVEQYF
>many|TRBJ2-1|TRBV19|NA
TGTGCCAGTGCGGACAATGAGCAGTTCTTC
CASADNEQFF
>many|TRBJ1-1|TRBV12-3/TRBV12-4|TRBD1
TGTGCCAGCAGTTTACGACAGGGAAAGCCTGAAGCTTTCTTT
CASSLRQGKPEAFF
>NA|TRBJ2-5|TRBV11-3|TRBD1
TGTGCCAGCAGCTCTACTCCCACGACAGGGAAGTACTTC
CASSSTPTTGKYF
>NA|TRBJ1-6|TRBV6-1|NA
TGTGCCAGCAGAAAGTCGGCCGGCCAGGATTCACCCCTCCACTTT
CASRKSAGQDSPLHF
>many|TRBJ2-6|TRBV20-1|TRBD1
TGCAGTGCCACGGACAGGGGAAACTCTGGGGCCAACGTCCTGACTTTC
CSATDRGNSGANVLTF
>many|TRBJ1-6|TRBV5-1|TRBD1
TGCGCCAGCAGCTTGGGACAGGGGAGTAATTCACCCCTCCACTTT
CASSLGQGSNSPLHF
>many|TRBJ1-2|TRBV20-1|TRBD1
TGCAGTGCGCAGCAGGGGGACTATGGCTACACCTTC
CSAQQGDYGYTF
>many|TRBJ2-3|TRBV5-1|TRBD2
TGCGCCAGCAGCCCCGACAAGCGGGGAGATACGCAGTATTTT
CASSPDKRGDTQYF
>many|TRBJ2-2|TRBV11-2|NA
TGTGCCAGCAGCTTAGTATGGACGAATGCCAGGGAGCTGTTTTTT
CASSLVWTNARELFF